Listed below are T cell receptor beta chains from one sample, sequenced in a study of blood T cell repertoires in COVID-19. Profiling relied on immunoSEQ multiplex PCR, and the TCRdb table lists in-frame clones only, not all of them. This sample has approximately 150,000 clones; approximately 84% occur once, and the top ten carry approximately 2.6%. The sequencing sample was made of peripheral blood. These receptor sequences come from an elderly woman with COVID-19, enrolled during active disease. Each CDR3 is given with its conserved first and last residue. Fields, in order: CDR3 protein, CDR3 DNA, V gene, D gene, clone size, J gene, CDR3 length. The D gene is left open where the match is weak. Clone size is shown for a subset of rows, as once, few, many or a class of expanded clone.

CDR3: CASSLDRGSYNSHLHF
DNA: TGCGCCAGCAGCCTCGACAGGGGCTCCTATAATTCACACCTCCACTTT
V: TRBV4-3
D: TRBD1
size: NA
J: TRBJ1-6
length: 16

CDR3: CASSPTSGGVQETQYF
DNA: TGTGCCAGCTCACCAACTAGCGGGGGGGTCCAAGAGACCCAGTACTTC
V: TRBV18
D: TRBD2
size: NA
J: TRBJ2-5
length: 16

CDR3: CASSLTGTSGETQYF
DNA: TGTGCCAGCAGCTTGACCGGGACTAGCGGAGAGACCCAGTACTTC
V: TRBV7-3
D: TRBD2
size: NA
J: TRBJ2-5
length: 15

CDR3: CASSFPSGGYEQYF
DNA: TGTGCCAGCAGCTTTCCTAGCGGAGGCTACGAGCAGTACTTC
V: TRBV7-9
D: TRBD2
size: NA
J: TRBJ2-7
length: 14

CDR3: CASSFNRPPNTEAFF
DNA: TGTGCCAGCAGCTTTAACAGGCCCCCGAACACTGAAGCTTTCTTT
V: TRBV5-4
D: NA
size: NA
J: TRBJ1-1
length: 15

CDR3: CASSQGVDKGEKLFF
DNA: TGCGCCAGCAGCCAAGGGGTGGACAAGGGAGAAAAACTGTTTTTT
V: TRBV4-3
D: NA
size: NA
J: TRBJ1-4
length: 15

CDR3: CASSLTGDNEQFF
DNA: TGTGCCAGCAGTTTAACAGGGGACAATGAGCAGTTCTTC
V: TRBV28
D: TRBD1
size: once
J: TRBJ2-1
length: 13

CDR3: CASSSGRPPYEQYF
DNA: TGCGCCAGCAGCAGCGGTCGCCCCCCCTACGAGCAGTACTTC
V: TRBV5-1
D: NA
size: NA
J: TRBJ2-7
length: 14

CDR3: CASSALGQIEETQYF
DNA: TGTGCCAGCAGTGCGTTGGGACAGATAGAAGAGACCCAGTACTTC
V: TRBV28
D: TRBD1
size: few
J: TRBJ2-5
length: 15

CDR3: CASNTNGVPHEQYF
DNA: TGCGCCAGCAACACGAACGGGGTCCCCCACGAGCAGTACTTC
V: TRBV5-1
D: NA
size: NA
J: TRBJ2-7
length: 14

CDR3: CAIRAAGGAGGLTDTQYF
DNA: TGTGCCATCCGCGCCGCGGGGGGGGCGGGGGGGTTAACAGATACGCAGTATTTT
V: TRBV10-3
D: TRBD2
size: NA
J: TRBJ2-3
length: 18

CDR3: CASRELHRGETQYF
DNA: TGTGCCAGTAGGGAACTTCACAGGGGTGAGACCCAGTACTTC
V: TRBV19
D: TRBD1
size: once
J: TRBJ2-5
length: 14

CDR3: CASSLNRGVRNEQFF
DNA: TGTGCCAGCAGTCTAAACAGGGGAGTTAGGAATGAGCAGTTCTTC
V: TRBV7-3
D: TRBD1
size: NA
J: TRBJ2-1
length: 15

CDR3: CASSRQDSYGYTF
DNA: TGTGCCAGCAGTAGACAGGACTCCTATGGCTACACCTTC
V: TRBV6-6
D: NA
size: NA
J: TRBJ1-2
length: 13

CDR3: CASSQPQAYNEQFF
DNA: TGCGCCAGCAGCCAGCCCCAGGCCTACAATGAGCAGTTCTTC
V: TRBV4-1
D: NA
size: once
J: TRBJ2-1
length: 14

CDR3: CASSSKGTGISYEQYF
DNA: TGTGCCAGCAGCTCCAAAGGGACAGGGATCTCCTACGAGCAGTACTTC
V: TRBV3-1/TRBV3-2
D: TRBD1
size: once
J: TRBJ2-7
length: 16

CDR3: CASSVAVLAGTQYF
DNA: TGTGCCAGCAGCGTAGCTGTCCTAGCGGGGACCCAGTACTTC
V: TRBV9
D: TRBD2
size: NA
J: TRBJ2-5
length: 14

CDR3: CASSRGTSGEETQYF
DNA: TGTGCCAGCTCCCGGGGGACTAGCGGGGAAGAGACCCAGTACTTC
V: TRBV18
D: TRBD2
size: NA
J: TRBJ2-5
length: 15

CDR3: CASTRQGPPRHETQYF
DNA: TGTGCCAGTACCCGACAGGGACCTCCAAGACATGAGACCCAGTACTTC
V: TRBV19
D: TRBD1
size: NA
J: TRBJ2-5
length: 16

CDR3: CASSYDFYNEQFF
DNA: TGTGCCAGCAGTTACGACTTCTACAATGAGCAGTTCTTC
V: TRBV6-5
D: NA
size: NA
J: TRBJ2-1
length: 13

CDR3: CASSEQGLAGNTIYF
DNA: TGTGCCAGCAGCGAGCAGGGACTCGCGGGAAACACCATATATTTT
V: TRBV9
D: NA
size: NA
J: TRBJ1-3
length: 15

CDR3: CASSRGLAGAQETQYF
DNA: TGCGCCAGCAGCCGGGGACTAGCGGGGGCCCAAGAGACCCAGTACTTC
V: TRBV5-1
D: TRBD2
size: NA
J: TRBJ2-5
length: 16

CDR3: CASSQQGDQPQHF
DNA: TGTGCCAGCAGTCAACAGGGAGATCAGCCCCAGCATTTT
V: TRBV6-4
D: NA
size: NA
J: TRBJ1-5
length: 13

CDR3: CASSQEWAGGEQYF
DNA: TGTGCCAGCAGCCAAGAATGGGCAGGGGGAGAGCAGTACTTC
V: TRBV4-2
D: TRBD1
size: NA
J: TRBJ2-7
length: 14

CDR3: CASSLAGGMAYEQYF
DNA: TGCGCCAGCAGCTTGGCTGGAGGGATGGCCTACGAGCAGTACTTC
V: TRBV5-1
D: NA
size: NA
J: TRBJ2-7
length: 15

CDR3: CASSLMGRTDTQYF
DNA: TGTGCCAGCAGCTTAATGGGGAGGACAGATACGCAGTATTTT
V: TRBV7-2
D: NA
size: NA
J: TRBJ2-3
length: 14

CDR3: CASSLLGDRTNYGYTF
DNA: TGTGCCAGCAGTTTATTAGGGGACAGAACTAACTATGGCTACACCTTC
V: TRBV27
D: TRBD1
size: NA
J: TRBJ1-2
length: 16

CDR3: CAISGTGTGIGDQPQHF
DNA: TGTGCCATCAGCGGGACGGGGACAGGGATTGGAGATCAGCCCCAGCATTTT
V: TRBV10-3
D: TRBD1
size: NA
J: TRBJ1-5
length: 17

CDR3: CASSLIGKGQPQHF
DNA: TGTGCCAGCAGTTTAATCGGGAAGGGACAGCCCCAGCATTTT
V: TRBV27
D: NA
size: NA
J: TRBJ1-5
length: 14

CDR3: CASSPRDRGNEQFF
DNA: TGTGCCAGCTCACCAAGGGACAGGGGGAATGAGCAGTTCTTC
V: TRBV18
D: TRBD1
size: NA
J: TRBJ2-1
length: 14

CDR3: CASSIEIGRGTSNQPQHF
DNA: TGTGCCAGTAGTATAGAAATCGGCAGGGGGACTAGCAATCAGCCCCAGCATTTT
V: TRBV19
D: TRBD1
size: few
J: TRBJ1-5
length: 18

CDR3: CSASLGHGPSGNTIYF
DNA: TGCAGTGCTAGTTTGGGACATGGACCTTCTGGAAACACCATATATTTT
V: TRBV20-1
D: NA
size: NA
J: TRBJ1-3
length: 16

CDR3: CASSLQAGDQPQHF
DNA: TGTGCCAGCTCACTTCAAGCGGGGGATCAGCCCCAGCATTTT
V: TRBV18
D: NA
size: NA
J: TRBJ1-5
length: 14

CDR3: CASSSAGEQYF
DNA: TGTGCCAGCAGTTCAGCGGGCGAGCAGTACTTC
V: TRBV6-2/TRBV6-3
D: NA
size: NA
J: TRBJ2-7
length: 11